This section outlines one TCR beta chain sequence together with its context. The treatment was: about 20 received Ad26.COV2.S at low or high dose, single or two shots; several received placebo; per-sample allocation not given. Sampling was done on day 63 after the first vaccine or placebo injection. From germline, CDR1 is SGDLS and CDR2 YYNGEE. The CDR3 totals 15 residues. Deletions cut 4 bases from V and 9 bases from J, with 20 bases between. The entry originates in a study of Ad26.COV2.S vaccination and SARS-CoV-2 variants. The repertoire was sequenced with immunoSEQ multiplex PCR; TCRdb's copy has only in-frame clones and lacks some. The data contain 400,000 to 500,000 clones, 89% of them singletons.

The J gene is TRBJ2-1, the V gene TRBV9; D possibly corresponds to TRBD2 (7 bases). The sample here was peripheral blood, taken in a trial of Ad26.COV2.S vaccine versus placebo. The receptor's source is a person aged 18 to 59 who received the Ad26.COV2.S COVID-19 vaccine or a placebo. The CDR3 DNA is TGTGCCAGCAGCCCGAGTGCCCCTAGGGGGGGTGAGCAGTTCTTC. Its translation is CASSPSAPRGGEQFF. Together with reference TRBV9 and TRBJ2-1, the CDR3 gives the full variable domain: DSGVTQTPKHLITATGQRVTLRCSPRSGDLSVYWYQQSLDQGLQFLIQYYNGEERAKGNILERFSAQQFPDLHSELNLSSLELGDSALYFCASSPSAPRGGEQFFGPGTRLTVL.